This TCR beta chain emerged from a study of shared clonotypes between healthy human individuals. Study-wide points: Relative to their counterparts shared across all four donors, non-shared clonotypes exhibited diminished generation probabilities. Having only a few donors restricted how much genetic and exposure-history diversity was captured.

To note about this clone: The antigen is not known.

Only in-frame clones appear in the TCRdb table, and some are missing; sequencing was by immunoSEQ multiplex PCR. Seen here are approximately 500,000 clones, almost 97% observed once, and the top ten hold approximately 0.06%. V dropped 5 bases and J dropped 6 bases, with 11 bases sitting between them. Germline assignment: CDR1 SSHAT and CDR2 FNYEAQ (reference sequence). The CDR3 contains 13 residues. Every donor, a Caucasian adult, lived in Nashville, Tennessee. V and J are TRBV7-7 and TRBJ2-1; D is ambiguous. The source of this sequence is a woman aged 25 to 45 in good health. The sample taken for sequencing was naive CD4+ T cells sorted from blood. The subset: CD45RA+ positively selected. The chain's CDR3 is CASSVDRPNEQFF. The DNA of the CDR3 is TGTGCCAGCAGCGTCGACCGACCCAATGAGCAGTTCTTC.